This is a list of T cell receptor beta chains from one sample in a study of blood T cell repertoires in COVID-19. TCRdb's table, derived via immunoSEQ multiplex PCR, lists solely in-frame clones and lacks some. The sample lists 150,000 to 200,000 clones; about nine tenths were seen once. Sample: peripheral blood. These receptor sequences come from a woman in her 50s with acute or convalescent COVID-19. CDR3s leave out the opening cysteine and the closing phenylalanine or tryptophan. Each record gives: J gene, clone size, V gene, CDR3 protein. Clone size is not always given. Where it is, it says once, few, many or a class for expanded clones.

j_gene: TRBJ1-2; abundance: NA; v_gene: TRBV6-1; CDR3aa: ASSEYGTVVFGYGYT
j_gene: TRBJ2-7; abundance: NA; v_gene: TRBV11-3; CDR3aa: ASSLESGPVYEQY
j_gene: TRBJ1-1; abundance: NA; v_gene: TRBV5-1; CDR3aa: ASSLAGSTDTEAF
j_gene: TRBJ1-2; abundance: few; v_gene: TRBV15; CDR3aa: ATSRGQANYGYT
j_gene: TRBJ2-7; abundance: NA; v_gene: TRBV30; CDR3aa: AWSRGTGLYEQY
j_gene: TRBJ1-6; abundance: once; v_gene: TRBV28; CDR3aa: ASSWPGQGSSPLH
j_gene: TRBJ2-1; abundance: NA; v_gene: TRBV28; CDR3aa: ASSPASEEAHNEQF
j_gene: TRBJ1-5; abundance: NA; v_gene: TRBV19; CDR3aa: ASSIRDSNQPQH
j_gene: TRBJ2-7; abundance: NA; v_gene: TRBV11-2; CDR3aa: ASSPVLRTGVSYEQY
j_gene: TRBJ2-6; abundance: NA; v_gene: TRBV5-1; CDR3aa: ASSDGRAGANVLT
j_gene: TRBJ2-1; abundance: NA; v_gene: TRBV27; CDR3aa: ASSPSGSGLNEQF
j_gene: TRBJ2-1; abundance: NA; v_gene: TRBV7-9; CDR3aa: ASSLDKRWYNEQF
j_gene: TRBJ2-3; abundance: NA; v_gene: TRBV6-2/TRBV6-3; CDR3aa: ASSQTGRLAPGLDTQY
j_gene: TRBJ1-1; abundance: once; v_gene: TRBV3-1/TRBV3-2; CDR3aa: ASSLKQAQAF
j_gene: TRBJ1-2; abundance: NA; v_gene: TRBV6-4; CDR3aa: ASSDGQTGGEVNGYT
j_gene: TRBJ1-1; abundance: NA; v_gene: TRBV19; CDR3aa: ASSPGTGTTEAF
j_gene: TRBJ2-2; abundance: few; v_gene: TRBV6-5; CDR3aa: ASGRQGTAGELF
j_gene: TRBJ1-6; abundance: NA; v_gene: TRBV14; CDR3aa: ASSLIAGQGFSPLH
j_gene: TRBJ2-1; abundance: NA; v_gene: TRBV19; CDR3aa: ASKRQGAADEQF